This T cell receptor beta chain appears in the sequencing data of a study of T-cell reconstitution after alpha-beta-depleted transplantation in children. The CDR3 runs 14 residues. Germline assignment: CDR1 SGHVS and CDR2 FQNEAQ. The V end lost 7 bases, the J end lost 8 bases, and 18 bases lay between the germline ends. Using unique molecular identifiers, the investigators prepared the TCRbeta library. TCRdb passed the PCR reads through MiXCR, listing each CDR3 protein once. The sample has 360,000 or so distinct CDR3 sequences, roughly 22% seen once. The clonotype originates from a human donor who donated a stem cell graft to a child with acute myeloid leukemia. The chain uses TRBV7-8 and TRBJ2-1; the D gene is possibly TRBD2 (5 bases). Sample: PBMCs from the stem cell graft donor, taken from the stem cell graft. Written as DNA, the CDR3 is TGTGCCAGCACCAGACGGACCCGGAGGTATGAGCAGTTCTTC. Encoded protein: CASTRRTRRYEQFF.